This entry features one TCR beta chain sequence. The sample originates from a study of spatial heterogeneity in lung cancer. This CDR3 has 15 residues. Trimming removed 6 bases at V and 5 bases at J, with 19 bases between. The germline V gene encodes CDR1 MNHNS and CDR2 SASEGT. This sample's time point: sample taken at primary tumor resection. No cell sorting; template was whole RNA from tumor, lung tissue or PBMC. TCRdb recomputed calls from the 5' RACE reads with MiXCR, one row per CDR3 protein. The sample carries around 87,000 distinct CDR3 sequences, about 12% recorded once. The chain carries TRBV6-1 and TRBJ1-2; D is perhaps TRBD1 (6 bases). The sequences come from PBMCs, collected at surgery. The clonotype originates from a male donor with early-stage non-small cell lung cancer. CDR3 sequence reads: CASSRRGGAEYGYTF. The CDR3 region has the DNA TGTGCCAGCAGCCGAAGGGGGGGCGCGGAATATGGCTACACCTTC.